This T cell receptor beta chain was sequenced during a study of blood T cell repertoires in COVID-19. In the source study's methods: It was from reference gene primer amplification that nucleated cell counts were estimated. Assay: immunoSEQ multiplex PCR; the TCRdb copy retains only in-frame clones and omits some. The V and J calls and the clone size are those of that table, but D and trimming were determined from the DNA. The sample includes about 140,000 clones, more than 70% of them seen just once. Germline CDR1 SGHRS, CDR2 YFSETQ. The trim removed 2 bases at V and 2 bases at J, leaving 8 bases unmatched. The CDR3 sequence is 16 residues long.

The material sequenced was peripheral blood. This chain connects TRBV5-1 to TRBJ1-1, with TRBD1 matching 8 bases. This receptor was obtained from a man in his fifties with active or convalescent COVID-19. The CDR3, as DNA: TGCGCCAGCAGCTTAATCCCGCAGGGGGCCAACACTGAAGCTTTCTTT. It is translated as CASSLIPQGANTEAFF. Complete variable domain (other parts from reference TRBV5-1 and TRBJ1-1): KAGVTQTPRYLIKTRGQQVTLSCSPISGHRSVSWYQQTPGQGLQFLFEYFSETQRNKGNFPGRFSGRQFSNSRSEMNVSTLELGDSALYLCASSLIPQGANTEAFFGQGTRLTVV.